The 13 T cell receptor beta chains listed next were all sequenced from one sample in a study of T cell repertoires in cytomegalovirus infection. Their specific antigens are unknown. TCRdb independently ran MiXCR on the reads; one entry per CDR3 protein. The table lists some 57,000 distinct CDR3 sequences, roughly 34% of them singletons, with nearly 70% in the top ten. The sample taken for sequencing was PBMCs, sequenced either directly or after in vitro stimulation (not recorded which). These TCRs come from a human donor in good health (CMV status not recorded). Some clones in this sample may be carry-over from other donors' samples.

This clonotype appeared once. The chain employs TRBV7-9 and TRBJ2-3, with unresolved D. Germline lookup yields CDR1 SEHNR and CDR2 FQNEAQ (reference sequence). The CDR3 extends over 13 amino acids. V was cut by 3 bases and J by 5 bases, with 9 bases left in between. DNA for the CDR3: TGTGCCAGCAGCTTTAATTCTGGAGATACGCAGTATTTT. Translated, it gives CASSFNSGDTQYF.

This clonotype was seen many times. The chain joins TRBV19 to TRBJ1-1; 7 bases align to TRBD1. Germline CDR1 reads LNHDA; CDR2 reads SQIVND (reference sequence). V shed 9 bases, J shed 11 bases, and the junction held 3 bases outside the gene matches. The CDR3 has 9 amino acids. The CDR3: CASGTAAFF. The CDR3 region has the DNA TGTGCCAGCGGGACAGCTGCTTTCTTT.

The chain links TRBV6-2 or TRBV6-3 to TRBJ1-5; D remains unclear. Per germline, CDR1 MNHEY and CDR2 SVGEGT. The CDR3 is 14 amino acids. The V gene lost 2 bases and the J gene lost 4 bases, with 9 bases spanning the gap. The CDR3 protein is CASSYGSYNQPQHF. In nucleotides, the CDR3 is TGTGCCAGCAGTTACGGCAGCTATAATCAGCCCCAGCATTTT.

Only a few counts were recorded for this clonotype. This sequence joins TRBV5-4 and TRBJ2-1, with 11 bases matching TRBD2. Per germline, CDR1 SGHNT and CDR2 YYREEE (reference sequence). CDR3 length equals 14 residues. The V gene end was trimmed by 6 bases and the J gene end by 7 bases; junction bases not matched to a gene: 6. CDR3 nucleotides: TGTGCCAGCAATTTAGCGGGGGGGAGGAATGAGCAGTTCTTC. Residues: CASNLAGGRNEQFF.

The chain employs TRBV18 and TRBJ1-5; 11 bases line up with TRBD1. V lost 6 bases and J lost 1; bases outside the gene matches: 11. Germline lookup yields CDR1 KGHSH and CDR2 LQKENI. This CDR3 has 18 residues. For the CDR3, the DNA is TGTGCCAGCTCCCCAGGCCGGACAGGGGGCGTGAGCAATCAGCCCCAGCATTTT. Protein: CASSPGRTGGVSNQPQHF. The full variable domain, completed using reference TRBV18 and TRBJ1-5, is NAGVMQNPRHLVRRRGQEARLRCSPMKGHSHVYWYRQLPEEGLKFMVYLQKENIIDESGMPKERFSAEFPKEGPSILRIQQVVRGDSAAYFCASSPGRTGGVSNQPQHFGDGTRLSIL.

The chain couples TRBV20-1 to TRBJ1-5; D may be TRBD1 (6 bases). The CDR3 consists of 15 residues. From germline, CDR1 is DFQATT and CDR2 SNEGSKA (reference sequence). V was shortened by 0 bases and J by 7 bases, with 16 bases between the two germline ends. The CDR3: CSARDPAGEGQPQHF. CDR3 nucleotides: TGCAGTGCTAGAGATCCCGCAGGGGAGGGCCAGCCCCAGCATTTT.

This clonotype was detected a few times. The CDR3 protein is CATSRGQPGNEKLFF. The CDR3, as DNA: TGTGCCACCAGCAGGGGACAGCCGGGGAATGAAAAACTGTTTTTT. V usage is TRBV15 and J usage is TRBJ1-4, with TRBD1 matching 7 bases. The CDR3 has 15 amino acids. Germline V gene lookup returns CDR1 LNHNV and CDR2 YYDKDF (reference sequence). Trimming took 3 bases from V and 5 from J; bases not matched to a gene: 6.

The chain links TRBV20-1 to TRBJ2-5; perhaps TRBD1 as D (5 bases). The V end was cut by 1 base, the J end by 1 base, with 19 bases between. This CDR3 spans 17 amino acids. In germline, CDR1 is DFQATT, CDR2 SNEGSKA (reference sequence). The CDR3 DNA reads TGCAGTGCTAGAGCCGCCAACTGGGATGGGGCCCAAGAGACCCAGTACTTC. Amino acids: CSARAANWDGAQETQYF.

The chain couples TRBV29-1 to TRBJ2-5; D ambiguous. Germline CDR1 and CDR2: SQVTM and ANQGSEA. CDR3 size: 14 residues. The V and J ends lost 1 base and 2 bases respectively, with 11 bases between them. CDR3 residues: CSVEAPGLQETQYF. The CDR3 DNA reads TGCAGCGTTGAAGCTCCGGGCCTTCAAGAGACCCAGTACTTC.

The chain recombines TRBV12-3 or TRBV12-4 with TRBJ2-3; no reliable D call. The V end lost 3 bases, the J end lost 1 base, and 5 bases lay between the germline ends. The CDR3 totals 13 residues. The CDR3 DNA sequence: TGTGCCAGCAGTTTCCCTGGCACAGATACGCAGTATTTT. This translates into CASSFPGTDTQYF.

This clonotype was seen a few times. This sequence joins TRBV6-2 or TRBV6-3 and TRBJ2-7; 16 bases are a match to TRBD2. This CDR3 comprises 16 residues. Germline-derived CDR1 and CDR2 are MNHEY and SVGEGT. V was clipped by 5 bases and J by 3 bases; unmatched bases: 4. In DNA, the CDR3 is TGTGCCAGCAGTGGGGGGACTAGCGGGAGGGTCTACGAGCAGTACTTC. This sequence encodes CASSGGTSGRVYEQYF.

This clonotype showed up just a few times. This chain links TRBV19 with TRBJ1-1; D is ambiguous. V lost 3 bases and J lost 2, with 1 base in between. The CDR3 contains 11 residues. Germline assignment: CDR1 LNHDA and CDR2 SQIVND (reference sequence). CDR3 sequence: CASSINTEAFF. The CDR3 DNA reads TGTGCCAGTAGTATTAACACTGAAGCTTTCTTT.

The chain employs TRBV2 and TRBJ2-5; D gene unclear. Trimming removed 6 bases at V and 5 bases at J, with 7 bases between. The germline gives CDR1 SNHLY, CDR2 FYNNEI. The CDR3 runs 11 residues. For the CDR3, the DNA is TGTGCCAGCAGGGGTAGCGAGACCCAGTACTTC. Amino acids: CASRGSETQYF. The full variable domain, with the rest looked up from reference TRBV2 and TRBJ2-5, is EPEVTQTPSHQVTQMGQEVILRCVPISNHLYFYWYRQILGQKVEFLVSFYNNEISEKSEIFDDQFSVERPDGSNFTLKIRSTKLEDSAMYFCASRGSETQYFGPGTRLLVL.